Listed here are 21 T cell receptor beta chains from one sample, sequenced in a study of CD8 T cells in ankylosing spondylitis. TCRdb re-derived calls from the 5' RACE reads in MiXCR, one entry per CDR3 protein. The sample lists 250,000 to 350,000 distinct CDR3 sequences, approximately 20% seen once, with about 8% in the top ten. Specimen: blood, either unsorted or a sorted T cell fraction (not recorded which). The receptors stem from a male donor with ankylosing spondylitis or in good health (not recorded which).

In its sample, this clonotype was seen a few times. The rearrangement joins TRBV5-1 to TRBJ2-3; perhaps TRBD1 as D (5 bases). CDR1 and CDR2 from the germline V gene are SGHRS and YFSETQ. This CDR3 is built from 15 residues. V gave up 4 bases and J gave up 1 base, with 13 bases separating them. In DNA form, the CDR3 reads TGCGCCAGCAGCGGGGCCAACTTACGCACAGATACGCAGTATTTT. This encodes CASSGANLRTDTQYF.

The gene calls are TRBV5-1 and TRBJ2-2; TRBD2 aligns across 11 bases. Germline trimming cut 4 bases from V and 4 bases from J; bases unmatched to any gene: 9. This CDR3 has 17 residues. CDR1 and CDR2 from the germline V gene are SGHRS and YFSETQ. The CDR3 DNA is TGCGCCAGCAGCACAGCTAGCGGGAGGAGTAGCACCGGGGAGCTGTTTTTT. It translates to CASSTASGRSSTGELFF.

The chain couples TRBV6-9 to TRBJ2-1, with 10 bases that match TRBD1. There are 16 residues in the CDR3. Per germline, CDR1 MNHGY and CDR2 SVAAGI. V lost 4 bases to trimming and J lost 12 bases; unmatched junction nucleotides: 15. CDR3 sequence: CASSSAAGTGDLGQFF. Written as DNA, the CDR3 is TGTGCCAGCAGTTCCGCCGCCGGGACAGGGGACCTAGGGCAGTTCTTC.

This clonotype was found a few times. The CDR3 nucleotides are TGCAGCGTTGCATCCGGGACAGGTGGCCAGCCCCAGCATTTT. It is translated as CSVASGTGGQPQHF. The chain is built from TRBV29-1 and TRBJ1-5; 8 positions match TRBD1. V was pared by 4 bases and J by 7 bases, with 9 bases of the junction left unmatched. Germline values: CDR1 SQVTM, CDR2 ANQGSEA. The CDR3 has 14 residues.

The chain combines TRBV11-2 with TRBJ2-1; D remains unclear. Germline loops: CDR1 SGHAT, CDR2 FQNNGV. The CDR3 is 17 residues long. V was cut by 0 bases and J by 1 base, with 13 bases left in between. CDR3 bases: TGTGCCAGCAGCTTAGATCCACCCAACTTTTCCTACAATGAGCAGTTCTTC. This encodes CASSLDPPNFSYNEQFF.

The chain links TRBV28 to TRBJ1-1; tentatively, D is TRBD1 (6 bases). From germline, CDR1 is MDHEN and CDR2 SYDVKM. The CDR3 spans 12 residues. The V and J ends lost 4 bases and 7 bases respectively, with 10 bases between them. CDR3 sequence (DNA): TGTGCCAGCAGTTCAGGGGTTAATGAAGCTTTCTTT. Protein: CASSSGVNEAFF.

About this clonotype: Sequence at one end of the junction differs from germline and may be a read error. J is TRBJ2-3 and V is TRBV12-3 or TRBV12-4; tentative D call: TRBD1 (6 bases). The CDR3 is 14 residues long. CDR3 bases: TGTGCCAACAGTCAAGACAGGAGCACAGATACGCAGTATTTT. It is translated as CANSQDRSTDTQYF.

This clonotype was counted many times. V usage is TRBV15 and J usage is TRBJ2-5, with D perhaps TRBD2 (6 bases). V lost 6 bases, J lost 3 bases, and 11 bases lay in between. There are 13 residues in the CDR3. Germline V gene data show CDR1 as LNHNV and CDR2 as YYDKDF (reference sequence). In DNA form, the CDR3 reads TGTGCCACCAGGGCTAGCGAGGAAGAGACCCAGTACTTC. The encoded protein is CATRASEEETQYF.

In its sample, this clonotype was seen a few times. The chain couples TRBV12-3 or TRBV12-4 to TRBJ2-7; TRBD1 might be the D (7 bases). This CDR3 comprises 14 residues. Trimming took off 6 bases at V and 7 bases at J, with 19 bases between the two ends. Here the CDR3 DNA reads TGTGCCAGCAGCAAAGGGGGCGGGGCTGGGGAGCAGTACGTC. As protein: CASSKGGGAGEQYV.

The genes are TRBV5-1 and TRBJ2-5; D remains ambiguous. V gave up 4 bases and J gave up 0 bases, with 7 bases separating them. Germline CDR1 and CDR2: SGHRS and YFSETQ. The CDR3 is made up of 13 amino acids. CDR3: CASSPTHQETQYF. The CDR3 DNA reads as TGCGCCAGCAGCCCCACCCACCAAGAGACCCAGTACTTC.

This clonotype was detected only a few times. The rearrangement joins TRBV25-1 to TRBJ2-2, with D perhaps matching TRBD1 (6 bases). The ends were cut back, 5 bases at V and 3 bases at J, with 10 bases in the middle. CDR1 is MGHDK, CDR2 SYGVNS, per germline. This CDR3 is 14 amino acids long. CDR3 DNA sequence: TGTGCCAGCAGTCCTTACAGGGACACCGGGGAGCTGTTTTTT. Translated: CASSPYRDTGELFF.

The chain employs TRBV5-1 and TRBJ2-2; 10 positions match TRBD2. Germline assignment: CDR1 SGHRS and CDR2 YFSETQ. The CDR3 is 16 amino acids. Unmatched junction bases numbered 6, after V lost 5 bases and J lost 2 bases. The CDR3 sequence: CASRPSGSPNTGELFF. As DNA, the CDR3 is TGCGCCAGCAGGCCTAGCGGGAGTCCCAACACCGGGGAGCTGTTTTTT.

The chain has TRBV12-3 or TRBV12-4 and TRBJ2-3; 11 bases match TRBD2. Unmatched junction bases numbered 14, after V lost 6 bases and J lost 3 bases. The CDR3 has 18 residues. The CDR3 loop reads CASSFVGTSGRLTDTQYF. Written as DNA, the CDR3 is TGTGCCAGCAGCTTCGTGGGGACTAGCGGCCGTCTGACAGATACGCAGTATTTT.

The V and J genes are TRBV25-1 and TRBJ1-2; a possible D gene is TRBD1 (5 bases). CDR1 and CDR2 from the germline V gene are MGHDK and SYGVNS. Trimming removed 3 bases from V and 0 bases from J, with 11 bases in between. CDR3 length equals 15 residues. The CDR3 sequence is CASSDRTTANYGYTF. CDR3 in DNA: TGTGCCAGCAGTGACCGGACAACCGCTAACTATGGCTACACCTTC.

Ten or more counts support this clonotype. The chain links TRBV12-3 or TRBV12-4 to TRBJ2-1; D not certain. The CDR3 is 15 amino acids. V shed 2 bases and J shed 0 bases, with 8 bases lying between them. The CDR3 here is CASSLRRSSYNEQFF. For the CDR3, the DNA is TGTGCCAGCAGTTTAAGGAGAAGCTCCTACAATGAGCAGTTCTTC.

The chain combines TRBV5-1 with TRBJ1-1; D gene unclear. Between the trimmed V and J ends, which lost 0 bases and 1 base, there was a span of 7 bases. The CDR3 has 14 residues. Germline V lookup: CDR1 SGHRS, CDR2 YFSETQ. Written as DNA, the CDR3 is TGCGCCAGCAGCTTGGAAAGACCGAACACTGAAGCTTTCTTT. This encodes CASSLERPNTEAFF. The entire variable domain, with the rest obtained from reference TRBV5-1 and TRBJ1-1, is as follows: KAGVTQTPRYLIKTRGQQVTLSCSPISGHRSVSWYQQTPGQGLQFLFEYFSETQRNKGNFPGRFSGRQFSNSRSEMNVSTLELGDSALYLCASSLERPNTEAFFGQGTRLTVV.

The chain is built from TRBV6-2 or TRBV6-3 and TRBJ2-3, with D possibly being TRBD1 (5 bases). Per germline, CDR1 MNHEY and CDR2 SVGEGT. The ends were cut back, 2 bases at V and 8 bases at J, with 14 bases in the middle. The CDR3 consists of 14 residues. The DNA of the CDR3 is TGTGCCAGCAGTTACGGGGCTAGTAGGGGTACGCAGTATTTT. It yields the protein CASSYGASRGTQYF.

This clonotype has just a few counts. The genes are TRBV10-3 and TRBJ2-1; a weak D match, TRBD2 (7 bases). V gave up 3 bases and J gave up 6 bases, with 15 bases separating them. From germline, CDR1 is ENHRY and CDR2 SYGVKD. This CDR3 region has 15 residues. CDR3 region: CAISERGRAPNEQFF. CDR3 coding DNA: TGTGCCATCAGTGAAAGGGGGAGGGCCCCCAATGAGCAGTTCTTC.

In this sample, this clonotype turned up many times. DNA for the CDR3: TGCAGCGTTGGGGACAGGAGAAATCAGCCCCAGCATTTT. This sequence encodes CSVGDRRNQPQHF. V usage is TRBV29-1 and J usage is TRBJ1-5; 8 bases map to TRBD1. In germline, CDR1 is SQVTM, CDR2 ANQGSEA. V gave up 4 bases and J gave up 4 bases; unmatched junction bases: 3. The CDR3 has 13 residues.

As for this clonotype: A single base separates this from a much larger clone, so it may be a read error. The chain is built from TRBV2 and TRBJ1-2; D not resolved. The CDR3 is made up of 16 amino acids. CDR1 is SNHLY and CDR2 is FYNNEI in the germline V gene. The CDR3 DNA sequence: TGTGCCATCAGTGAAGCAGGACGGACGCGTACTTCAGGCTACACCTTC. Translated, it gives CAISEAGRTRTSGYTF.

This clonotype was counted only a few times. V and J are TRBV28 and TRBJ2-7; 9 nucleotides align to TRBD2. The CDR3 length is 15 residues. V was pared by 6 bases and J by 6 bases, with 12 bases of the junction left unmatched. In germline, CDR1 is MDHEN, CDR2 SYDVKM. The CDR3 DNA reads TGTGCCAGCAGCCGTCGGCTAGCGGGGTGGGGCGAGCAGTACGTC. This encodes CASSRRLAGWGEQYV.